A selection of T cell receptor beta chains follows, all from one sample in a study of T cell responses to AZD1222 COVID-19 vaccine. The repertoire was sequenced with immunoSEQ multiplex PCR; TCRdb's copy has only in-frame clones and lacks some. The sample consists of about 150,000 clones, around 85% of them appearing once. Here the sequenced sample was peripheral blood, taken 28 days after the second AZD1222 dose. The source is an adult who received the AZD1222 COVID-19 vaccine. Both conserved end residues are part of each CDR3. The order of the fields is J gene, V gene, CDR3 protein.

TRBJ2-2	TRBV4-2	CASSHQAGGLSGELFF
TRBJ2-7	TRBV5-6	CASSSRPGQASYEQYF
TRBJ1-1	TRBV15	CATSRDVEGSEAFF
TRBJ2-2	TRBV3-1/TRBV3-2	CASSQDKWGYAGELFF
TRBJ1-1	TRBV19	CASSIEGGAEAFF
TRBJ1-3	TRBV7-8	CASSPRDSAFSGNTIYF
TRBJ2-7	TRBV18	CASSRGTVDYEQYF
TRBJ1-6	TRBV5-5	CASNLGAGVSGTLSPLHF
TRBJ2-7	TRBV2	CGSSYKVYEQYF
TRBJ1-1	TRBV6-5	CASSTGGGTEAFF
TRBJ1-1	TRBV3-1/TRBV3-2	CASSRGTASEAFF
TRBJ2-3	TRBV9	CASSVAGVLTDTQYF
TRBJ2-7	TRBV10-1	CASSEPSGPEQYF
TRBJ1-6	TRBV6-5	CASSQGGEGNSPLHF
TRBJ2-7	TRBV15	CATSRQQGSSYEQYF
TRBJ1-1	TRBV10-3	CAISKNREGTEAFF
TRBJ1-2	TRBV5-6	CASSSSGTVHGYTF
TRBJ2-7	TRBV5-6	CASSSLSYEQYF
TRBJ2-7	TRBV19	CASSIGTGGGPSSYEQYF
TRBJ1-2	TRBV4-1	CASSQGGQLNYGYTF
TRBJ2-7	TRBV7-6	CASSPNSAGQGHYEQYF
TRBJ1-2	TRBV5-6	CASSFIGTDYGYTF
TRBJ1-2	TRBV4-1	CASSGQTVFYGYTF
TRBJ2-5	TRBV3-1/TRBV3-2	CASSQTLDRGDQETQYF
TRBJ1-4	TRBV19	CASSIRGEKLFF
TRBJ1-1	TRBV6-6	CASTGTGVKAFF
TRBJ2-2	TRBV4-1	CASSQVGNTGELFF
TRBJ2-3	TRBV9	CASSAPGLAGGKLSTDTQYF
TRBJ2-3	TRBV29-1	CSVERRGLAGKTVSDTQYF
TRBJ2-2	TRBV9	CASSPGPNTGELFF
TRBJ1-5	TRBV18	CASSPQAPHNSNQPQHF
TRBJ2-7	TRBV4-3	CASSQLIGYEQYF
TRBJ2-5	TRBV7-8	CASSSPGGASGKETQYF
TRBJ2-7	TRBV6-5	CASSHKVLDEQYF
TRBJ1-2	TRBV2	CASSVPGNYGYTF
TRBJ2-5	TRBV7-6	CASSLNADQETQYF
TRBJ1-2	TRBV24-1	CARTTGTKTFSYGYTF
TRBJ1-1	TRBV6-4	CASSSTGDMTEAFF
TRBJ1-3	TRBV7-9	CASSSGISGNTIYF
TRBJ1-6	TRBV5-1	CASSLEAAGRLLSPLHF
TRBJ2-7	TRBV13	CASSVATYEQYF
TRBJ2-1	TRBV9	CASSVGGLYNEQFF
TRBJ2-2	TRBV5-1	CASSFTGTGNTGELFF
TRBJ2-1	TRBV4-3	CASSHDVTYNEQFF
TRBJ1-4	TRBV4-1	CASSHKRAQRHAKLFF
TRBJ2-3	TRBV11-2	CASSLGRQDTDTQYF
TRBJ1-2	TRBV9	CASSARTQGRGYGYTF
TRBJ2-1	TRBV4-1	CASSQFATGVGNEQFF
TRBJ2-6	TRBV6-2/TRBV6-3	CASRYGLHSGANVLTF
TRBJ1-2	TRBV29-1	CSVEAGVYGYTF
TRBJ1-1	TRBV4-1	CASSQDRQLLLPSEAFF
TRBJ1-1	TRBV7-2	CASSSRQAEAFF
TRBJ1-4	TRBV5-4	CASSLYRDRVRAEEKLFF
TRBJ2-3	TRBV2	CASRARQGAEDTQYF
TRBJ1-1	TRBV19	CASIRTELNTEAFF